The entry below gives a single TCR beta chain sequence along with its context. There are a few counts of this clonotype. The antigen it recognizes is unknown. The record has no base qualities; no much larger clone is one base away. The data were taken from a study of T-cell memory formation after mild COVID-19 (dated by TCRdb to about 2021). Looking at the study overall: TCR sequence clusters from the two donors were largely donor specific. Longitudinal TCRalpha and TCRbeta repertoire sequencing tracked T-cell clones expanding and contracting after mild COVID-19 in a couple of donors. The cohort comprised two young, previously healthy adult volunteers, one female and one male. General study outcomes and caveats: Only a couple of mild cases were covered by the study, and larger cohorts that include severe cases with pre-infection samples were considered necessary. Clones that contracted from day 15 to 85 showed balanced CD4/CD8 phenotypes, whereas a second wave of clones that expanded from day 15 to 37 leaned towards CD4+. Contracting CD4+ clones appeared mostly in the CM and EM memory subsets, whereas CD8+ clones were enriched in EMRA. Some responding clones were found in pre-infection memory, which suggests that pre-existing cross-reactive memory T cells took part in the SARS-CoV-2 response. SARS-CoV-2 specificity was not confirmed for the second-wave clones peaking on day 37.

Ficoll-Paque density gradient centrifugation was used to isolate PBMCs. CDR1 and CDR2 are drawn from the germline V gene: MNHEY, SVGEGT. The V end gives up 8 bases and the J end 7 bases, leaving 11 bases in the junction not matched to a gene. The CDR3 measures 14 amino acids from cysteine to phenylalanine. Kept here is only the CDR3 DNA, which spans 42 bases and is read in frame from base 1. The sequencer listed for this sample is Illumina NovaSeq 6000. TCRalpha and TCRbeta cDNA libraries were constructed by 5'RACE with constant-segment primers, with sample barcodes and unique molecular identifiers being introduced. RNA was extracted from every sample with Trizol reagent. Library amplification was performed in two PCR steps, and a second sample barcode and Illumina TruSeq adapters were introduced in the second step. The libraries were sequenced on an Illumina NovaSeq using 2 x 150 bp paired-end reads. From the authors' description of their analysis: Demultiplexing of reads and collapsing into UMI-guided consensus sequences were performed with migec v1.2.7. Using mixcr v2.1.11, the UMI consensuses were aligned to TRA and TRB V and J templates and assembled into clonotypes. Clonotypes were classified as expanded or contracted when called significant by both edgeR and NoisET, with noise models trained on biological replicates. For edgeR calls, the thresholds were a false discovery rate-adjusted p below 0.01 and a log2 fold-change of 1. As an exploratory analysis of dynamics, max-normalized trajectories of the 1000 most abundant clonotypes were examined with PCA combined with hierarchical clustering. The CD4 or CD8 phenotype of responding clones was assigned using the separately sequenced CD4+ and CD8+ repertoires. TCRdb took the public reads, trimmed them with fastp at Q25, ran MiXCR for clone calling and kept in-frame beta chains. Entries are consolidated by CDR3 protein sequence, retaining the most common genes and DNA. It is TCRdb's table, rather than the study itself, that gives the V and J calls and clone size. This sample comprises 260,000 or so distinct CDR3 sequences, about a sixth of them detected only once. The top ten hold around 23% of the sample.

The rearrangement joined TRBV6-2 or TRBV6-3 to TRBJ1-5; 7 nucleotides in the junction match TRBD1. Sequencing used PBMCs or a T cell subset sorted from them (not recorded which). This receptor was taken from a man aged 18 to 29 who had mild COVID-19 (a few samples of this study predate the infection). The sample titles of this study are shuffled in the database, so cell type and time point are left out; the donor was told from shared clones. The CDR3 region: CASLDRWTNQPQHF. DNA sequence: TGTGCCAGCTTGGACAGGTGGACCAACCAGCCCCAGCATTTT.